This record covers a single T cell receptor (beta chain). In the authors' workflow: Nucleated cell counts were estimated from reference gene primer amplification. TCRdb keeps only in-frame clones here, not all; method: immunoSEQ multiplex PCR. D and trimming come from the DNA, and the V and J calls and clone size come from that table. The repertoire holds more than 100,000 clones, 88% seen once, with 3.5% in the top ten. This sample stems from a study of blood T cell repertoires in COVID-19. Study-wide background: Italy, Spain and the United States were the sources of the convalescent and acute COVID-19 samples. PBMCs, B-cell-depleted T cells, or T cells provided the cDNA or gDNA that made up the material.

The germline V gene encodes CDR1 GTSNPN and CDR2 SVGIG (reference sequence). V lost 1 base, J lost 6 bases, and 2 bases stayed unmatched. The CDR3 loop spans 14 amino acids. The sample comprised peripheral blood. The sequence was obtained from a human donor in a cohort sampled during active COVID-19. The chain links TRBV30 to TRBJ1-3; 11 bases line up with TRBD1. In DNA, the CDR3 is TGTGCCTGGAGTGCCGGACAGGGGGCAAACACCATATATTTT. Its protein product is CAWSAGQGANTIYF.